These 32 T cell receptor beta chains were sequenced from one sample in a study of blood T cell repertoires in COVID-19 (TCRdb year 2020). Library generation was performed with the immunoSEQ multiplex PCR assay. TCRdb re-hosts the immuneACCESS table, in-frame sequences only. Its copies lack some clones; in the studies checked, an unresolved V gene accounts for under half of them, and the cause for the rest is not known. The sample table lists more than 85,000 clones, around 90% of them with a count of one. The ten most abundant clones make up about 3% of the sample. Source material: peripheral blood. The source of these receptors is a man in his forties or fifties with active or convalescent COVID-19.

V is TRBV13 and J is TRBJ2-3; TRBD1 aligns across 8 bases. CDR1 is PRHDT and CDR2 is FYEKMQ in the germline V gene (reference sequence). CDR3 size: 18 residues. J gave up 1 base and V 5 bases, and 14 bases lay outside the gene matches. The CDR3 nucleotides are TGTGCCAGCAGCCCGGTAGACGGGACAGGACCTCGCACAGATACGCAGTATTTT. Its protein is CASSPVDGTGPRTDTQYF.

This clone was counted only a few times. This sequence joins TRBV5-1 and TRBJ2-3, with a tentative D call TRBD1 (6 bases). The CDR3 has 15 amino acids. Between the trimmed V and J ends, which lost 4 bases and 0 bases, there was a span of 12 bases. Germline V gene sequence: CDR1 SGHRS, CDR2 YFSETQ. The CDR3 protein is CASSETGFSTDTQYF. CDR3 nucleotides: TGCGCCAGCAGCGAGACAGGTTTTAGCACAGATACGCAGTATTTT.

The chain is built from TRBV28 and TRBJ1-2, with D tentatively TRBD1 (5 bases). Germline V CDR1 and CDR2: MDHEN, SYDVKM. The CDR3 sequence is 13 residues long. Trimming pared 3 bases from V and 7 bases from J, leaving 12 bases between. The CDR3 is CASSFEAGSGYTF. CDR3 DNA: TGTGCCAGCAGTTTCGAGGCAGGGTCTGGCTACACCTTC.

The chain uses TRBV30 and TRBJ2-7, with 7 bases matching TRBD2. The CDR3 is 15 amino acids. Germline CDR1 and CDR2: GTSNPN and SVGIG (reference sequence). With V trimmed by 1 base and J by 0 bases, 6 bases remained unmatched. This CDR3 reads CAWSAWGGSSYEQYF. The DNA of the CDR3 is TGTGCCTGGAGTGCTTGGGGGGGGAGCTCCTACGAGCAGTACTTC. The variable domain in full, completed from reference TRBV30 and TRBJ2-7, reads SQTIHQWPATLVQPVGSPLSLECTVEGTSNPNLYWYRQAAGRGLQLLFYSVGIGQISSEVPQNLSASRPQDRQFILSSKKLLLSDSGFYLCAWSAWGGSSYEQYFGPGTRLTVT.

The rearrangement uses TRBV25-1 and TRBJ2-7, with TRBD1 matching 9 bases. Per germline, CDR1 MGHDK and CDR2 SYGVNS. This CDR3 has 18 amino acids. J was trimmed by 4 bases and V by 0 bases; bases with no gene match: 13. The CDR3 here is CASSEYKGGDRAVYEQYV. Here the CDR3 DNA reads TGTGCCAGCAGTGAATATAAGGGGGGGGACAGGGCAGTATACGAGCAGTACGTC.

Only one count was recorded for this clone. The chain recombines TRBV11-2 with TRBJ1-2; TRBD1 aligns across 8 bases. Germline V lookup: CDR1 SGHAT, CDR2 FQNNGV. The trim removed 5 bases at V and 6 bases at J, leaving 8 bases unmatched. The CDR3 sequence is 14 residues long. The CDR3 DNA reads TGTGCCAGCAGCCCGGACAGGGTGTATGATGGCTACACCTTC. It translates to CASSPDRVYDGYTF. Combining the CDR3 with reference TRBV11-2 and TRBJ1-2 gives the whole variable domain EAGVAQSPRYKIIEKRQSVAFWCNPISGHATLYWYQQILGQGPKLLIQFQNNGVVDDSQLPKDRFSAERLKGVDSTLKIQPAKLEDSAVYLCASSPDRVYDGYTFGSGTRLTVV.

The chain joins TRBV7-8 to TRBJ2-3; 7 bases agree with TRBD2. V dropped 5 bases and J dropped 0; count of bases not matched to a gene: 11. The CDR3 totals 17 residues. Germline loops: CDR1 SGHVS, CDR2 FQNEAQ. The CDR3 region has the DNA TGTGCCAGCAGCCCCCTGACTGGTAGCGGGAGCACAGATACGCAGTATTTT. This sequence encodes CASSPLTGSGSTDTQYF. The full variable domain, completed using reference TRBV7-8 and TRBJ2-3, is GAGVSQSPRYKVAKRGQDVALRCDPISGHVSLFWYQQALGQGPEFLTYFQNEAQLDKSGLPSDRFFAERPEGSVSTLKIQRTQQEDSAVYLCASSPLTGSGSTDTQYFGPGTRLTVL.

J is TRBJ2-5 and V is TRBV6-5; 9 positions agree with TRBD2. Germline assignment: CDR1 MNHEY and CDR2 SVGAGI. The CDR3 consists of 16 residues. V lost 4 bases and J lost 5; bases outside the gene matches: 11. The CDR3 here is CASSSSSGGSWETQYF. In DNA form, the CDR3 reads TGTGCCAGCAGTTCCTCCAGCGGGGGGTCGTGGGAGACCCAGTACTTC.

This clone was recorded only once. This rearrangement joins TRBV11-2 to TRBJ2-5; TRBD2 matches 11 bases. Germline CDR1 reads SGHAT; CDR2 reads FQNNGV. V dropped 0 bases and J dropped 4; count of bases not matched to a gene: 7. The CDR3 covers 17 residues. The CDR3 nucleotides read TGTGCCAGCAGCTTAGATTTAGCGGGGGGGAATGGAGAGACCCAGTACTTC. This codes for CASSLDLAGGNGETQYF.

V usage is TRBV28 and J usage is TRBJ1-3, with D unresolved. CDR3 length: 15 amino acids. The germline CDR1 and CDR2 sequences are MDHEN and SYDVKM. V was clipped by 5 bases and J by 4 bases, with 15 bases between them. The CDR3 loop reads CASSPGSGIGNTIYF. CDR3 nucleotide sequence: TGTGCCAGCAGTCCAGGATCCGGGATCGGAAACACCATATATTTT.

This CDR3 reads CATSRDTEVGQPQHF. The CDR3 region has the DNA TGTGCCACCAGCAGAGATACTGAGGTCGGTCAGCCCCAGCATTTT. The chain joins TRBV15 to TRBJ1-5, with D uncertain. This CDR3 region has 15 residues. Trimming took off 0 bases at V and 6 bases at J, with 12 bases between the two ends. CDR1 and CDR2 from the germline V gene are LNHNV and YYDKDF (reference sequence).

The CDR3 loop reads CATSSVLGGGDTDTQYF. CDR3 bases: TGTGCCACCAGCAGCGTACTCGGAGGGGGGGACACAGATACGCAGTATTTT. The gene calls are TRBV15 and TRBJ2-3, with D maybe TRBD2 (7 bases). The CDR3 is 17 residues long. Germline V gives CDR1 LNHNV, CDR2 YYDKDF (reference sequence). V shed 3 bases and J shed 2 bases, with 18 bases lying between them.

The chain combines TRBV19 with TRBJ1-1; a weak D match, TRBD1 (6 bases). The V end was cut by 11 bases, the J end by 0 bases, with 19 bases between. Per the germline V gene, CDR1 is LNHDA and CDR2 is SQIVND (reference sequence). The CDR3 extends over 15 amino acids. The CDR3 DNA reads TGTGCCTGTACCCTCGGGGGGCCGGTGAACACTGAAGCTTTCTTT. Translating it yields CACTLGGPVNTEAFF.

The chain has TRBV7-2 and TRBJ2-3, with D maybe TRBD2 (6 bases). The germline V gene has CDR1 SGHTA and CDR2 FQGNSA. The CDR3 loop spans 15 amino acids. V was trimmed by 4 bases and J by 1 base, leaving 12 bases between them. The chain's CDR3 is CASSSKAGRTDTQYF. The CDR3 region has the DNA TGTGCCAGCAGCTCGAAGGCGGGGCGCACAGATACGCAGTATTTT.

This rearrangement joins TRBV10-2 to TRBJ2-6, with 8 bases fitting TRBD1. The germline CDR1 and CDR2 sequences are WSHSY and SAAADI. The CDR3 is made up of 15 amino acids. V gave up 8 bases and J gave up 2 bases; unmatched junction bases: 5. The CDR3 DNA reads TGCGCCAGCTTCCCAGGGGGCGCTGGGGCCAACGTCCTGACTTTC. Translated, it gives CASFPGGAGANVLTF.

The chain carries TRBV7-2 and TRBJ2-7; tentative D call: TRBD2 (6 bases). This CDR3 contains 17 residues. V was pared by 1 base and J by 4 bases, with 20 bases between. The germline V gene has CDR1 SGHTA and CDR2 FQGNSA. Here the CDR3 reads CASSLGLTGTSLYEQYF. The CDR3 nucleotides are TGTGCCAGCAGCTTAGGATTGACGGGGACTTCTCTATACGAGCAGTACTTC.

V and J are TRBV29-1 and TRBJ1-1; D is ambiguous. V shed 0 bases and J shed 11 bases, with 13 bases lying between them. The CDR3 runs to 12 residues. Germline V CDR1 and CDR2: SQVTM, ANQGSEA. The CDR3 sequence: CSVEDYRHIAFF. The CDR3 DNA sequence: TGCAGCGTTGAAGATTATCGACATATCGCTTTCTTT.

In the case of this clone: The sample carries other DNA sequences with the same CDR3. This chain joins TRBV28 and TRBJ1-1; 8 bases are a match to TRBD1. This CDR3 has 13 residues. Per germline, CDR1 MDHEN and CDR2 SYDVKM. The junction had 3 bases not matched to a gene; V was cut back by 5 bases and J by 4 bases. The DNA of the CDR3 is TGTGCCAGCAGTCCCGGACAGGGCACTGAAGCTTTCTTT. Translation: CASSPGQGTEAFF.

The J gene is TRBJ2-5, the V gene TRBV7-2; the D gene is possibly TRBD2 (6 bases). The CDR3 runs to 12 residues. The V gene's germline CDR1 is SGHTA and CDR2 FQGNSA. V lost 8 bases, J lost 4 bases, and 11 bases lay in between. CDR3 sequence (DNA): TGTGCCAGCCGGAGGGTCGGAGAGACCCAGTACTTC. It codes for CASRRVGETQYF.

CDR3 nucleotides: TGTGCCAGCACCTTAGGAGGGCACGCTGGCACCGGGGAGCTGTTTTTT. Protein sequence: CASTLGGHAGTGELFF. The genes are TRBV28 and TRBJ2-2; D perhaps matches TRBD2 (6 bases). Between the trimmed V and J ends, which lost 7 bases and 4 bases, there was a span of 19 bases. Germline V lookup: CDR1 MDHEN, CDR2 SYDVKM. The CDR3 is made up of 16 amino acids.

The gene calls are TRBV7-2 and TRBJ2-7, with D perhaps matching TRBD2 (5 bases). The CDR3 length is 15 residues. Trimming left V 4 bases short and J 3 bases short, with 16 bases between. Germline loops: CDR1 SGHTA, CDR2 FQGNSA. The CDR3 DNA sequence: TGTGCCAGCAGCTCGGGCGCGATTGGAGGCTACGAGCAGTACGTC. Its protein product is CASSSGAIGGYEQYV.

This clone appeared a single time. This chain connects TRBV28 to TRBJ2-7; possibly TRBD1 for D (6 bases). V lost 8 bases and J lost 5, with 13 bases in between. The CDR3 spans 12 residues. Germline V gives CDR1 MDHEN, CDR2 SYDVKM. The CDR3 coding sequence is TGTGCCAGCGGACAGTCAACGAACGAGCAGTACGTC. It translates to CASGQSTNEQYV.

This rearrangement joins TRBV30 to TRBJ2-1; 7 bases fit TRBD2. With 1 base clipped from V and 10 bases from J, the junction kept 10 bases outside the gene matches. CDR3 size: 14 residues. The germline V gene encodes CDR1 GTSNPN and CDR2 SVGIG (reference sequence). The CDR3 region is CAWSEGGGLREQFF. In DNA, the CDR3 is TGTGCCTGGAGTGAAGGCGGGGGTCTGAGAGAGCAGTTCTTC.

The chain uses TRBV5-4 and TRBJ2-2, with a possible D match to TRBD1 (6 bases). The germline V gene encodes CDR1 SGHNT and CDR2 YYREEE (reference sequence). The CDR3 has 15 amino acids. V was shortened by 2 bases and J by 2 bases, with 10 bases between the two germline ends. The CDR3 region is CASSFGQTNTGELFF. CDR3 nucleotide sequence: TGTGCCAGCAGCTTTGGACAGACCAACACCGGGGAGCTGTTTTTT.

The V and J genes are TRBV19 and TRBJ2-6, with TRBD1 matching over 7 bases. The germline V gene encodes CDR1 LNHDA and CDR2 SQIVND (reference sequence). Germline trimming cut 7 bases from V and 0 bases from J; bases unmatched to any gene: 3. The CDR3 sequence is 15 residues long. The CDR3 is CASTRDSSGANVLTF. The CDR3 DNA is TGTGCCAGTACTCGGGACAGCTCTGGGGCCAACGTCCTGACTTTC.

The chain joins TRBV2 to TRBJ2-3; tentatively, D is TRBD1 (6 bases). The germline gives CDR1 SNHLY, CDR2 FYNNEI. The CDR3 runs to 14 residues. The V and J ends lost 2 bases and 4 bases respectively, with 10 bases between them. CDR3: CASSERGGADTQYF. The DNA of the CDR3 is TGTGCCAGCAGTGAACGAGGGGGTGCAGATACGCAGTATTTT.

The genes are TRBV11-2 and TRBJ1-3; TRBD1 aligns across 9 bases. The length of the CDR3 is 18 residues. Germline loops: CDR1 SGHAT, CDR2 FQNNGV. Trimming removed 4 bases from V and 0 bases from J; junction bases left unmatched: 10. Here the CDR3 reads CASSSRDREPLSGNTIYF. The CDR3 DNA is TGTGCCAGCAGCTCCCGGGACAGGGAGCCCCTCTCTGGAAACACCATATATTTT.

This clone was observed a single time. The chain uses TRBV18 and TRBJ1-5; 8 bases align to TRBD1. This CDR3 region has 17 residues. Germline lookup yields CDR1 KGHSH and CDR2 LQKENI. The trim removed 2 bases at V and 1 base at J, leaving 7 bases unmatched. The CDR3 is CASSPIQGGVSNQPQHF. The DNA of the CDR3 is TGTGCCAGCTCACCAATACAGGGGGGCGTCAGCAATCAGCCCCAGCATTTT.

The chain links TRBV24-1 to TRBJ2-2; 10 bases are shared with TRBD1. J was trimmed by 7 bases and V by 5 bases; bases with no gene match: 6. Germline V gives CDR1 KGHDR, CDR2 SFDVKD. The CDR3 extends over 15 amino acids. The chain's CDR3 is CATSASGQGYGELFF. CDR3 DNA: TGTGCCACCAGTGCGTCGGGACAGGGGTACGGGGAGCTGTTTTTT.

This chain uses TRBV6-2 or TRBV6-3 with TRBJ2-1; 7 nucleotides match TRBD1. The germline V gene has CDR1 MNHEY and CDR2 SVGEGT. V dropped 4 bases and J dropped 5; count of bases not matched to a gene: 5. This CDR3 is built from 14 residues. CDR3 sequence reads: CASSLGGAHNEQFF. CDR3 coding DNA: TGTGCCAGCAGTTTAGGGGGCGCTCACAATGAGCAGTTCTTC.

V gene TRBV28 combines with J gene TRBJ2-7; D not certain. CDR1 is MDHEN and CDR2 is SYDVKM in the germline V gene. V shed 8 bases and J shed 3 bases, with 11 bases lying between them. The CDR3 consists of 12 residues. The CDR3 DNA reads TGTGCCAGCGCGCCCCCGGGCTACGAGCAGTACGTC. The encoded protein is CASAPPGYEQYV.

The chain combines TRBV15 with TRBJ1-2; the D gene is possibly TRBD1 (5 bases). The V end lost 1 base, the J end lost 1 base, and 13 bases lay between the germline ends. The CDR3 loop spans 16 amino acids. CDR1 is LNHNV and CDR2 is YYDKDF in the germline V gene (reference sequence). The CDR3 protein is CATSRGGEGNNYGYTF. DNA of the CDR3: TGTGCCACCAGCAGAGGGGGGGAGGGGAATAACTATGGCTACACCTTC.